Presented here are 17 T cell receptor beta chains from one specimen sequenced in a study of CD8+ T cells in alopecia areata. Once RNA had been extracted, it was reverse transcribed into cDNA to act as the sequencing template. Assay used: immunoSEQ multiplex PCR; TCRdb lists only in-frame clones, some missing. Counted here are 150,000 to 200,000 clones, roughly 64% occurring once; the ten biggest clones make up around 12%. Treatment: oral pan-JAK inhibitor, 5-10 mg twice daily. Sequencing was performed on CD8+ T cells sorted from blood, taken at week 24, from a patient treated with tofacitinib. The source of these receptors is a human donor with alopecia areata.

The chain has TRBV29-1 and TRBJ1-2; 7 nucleotides match TRBD1. Germline assignment: CDR1 SQVTM and CDR2 ANQGSEA. This CDR3 spans 13 amino acids. The ends lost 2 bases at V and 5 bases at J; junction bases unmatched: 5. The CDR3 coding sequence is TGCAGCGTTGAATTCGGGACAGTTTATGGCTACACCTTC. This translates into CSVEFGTVYGYTF.

In this sample, this clone turned up a few times. The junction does not match germline at one end; this may be a read error. The J gene is TRBJ2-7, the V gene TRBV30; 8 nucleotides match TRBD2. Germline values: CDR1 GTSNPN, CDR2 SVGIG (reference sequence). The CDR3 contains 13 residues. The CDR3 loop reads CAGSGGDTYEQYF. CDR3 nucleotides: TGTGCCGGGAGCGGGGGAGACACCTACGAGCAGTACTTC.

CDR3 DNA sequence: TGCAGCGTAATCCAGGGCACTGAAGCTTTCTTT. Protein: CSVIQGTEAFF. This chain links TRBV29-1 with TRBJ1-1; perhaps TRBD1 as D (5 bases). The CDR3 length is 11 residues. In germline, CDR1 is SQVTM, CDR2 ANQGSEA. Trimming cost V 6 bases and J 4 bases, with 9 bases left between them.

This chain connects TRBV30 to TRBJ1-1; D is ambiguous. Deletions cut 3 bases from V and 0 bases from J, with 14 bases between. The V gene's germline CDR1 is GTSNPN and CDR2 SVGIG (reference sequence). CDR3 length equals 15 residues. The chain's CDR3 is CAWREPGGLNTEAFF. The CDR3 nucleotides read TGTGCCTGGAGAGAGCCGGGTGGGCTGAACACTGAAGCTTTCTTT.

This clone appeared a few times. The rearrangement joins TRBV6-6 to TRBJ1-4; D is unclear. The V gene's germline CDR1 is MNHNY and CDR2 SVGAGI (reference sequence). This CDR3 has 13 amino acids. Trimming removed 7 bases from V and 4 bases from J, with 10 bases in between. The CDR3 region has the DNA TGTGCCAGCATGGGTGGCGGTAATGAAAAACTGTTTTTT. Protein product: CASMGGGNEKLFF.

The chain couples TRBV20-1 to TRBJ2-7; D is uncertain. V shed 5 bases and J shed 6 bases, with 11 bases lying between them. The CDR3 has 11 amino acids. Germline V gene sequence: CDR1 DFQATT, CDR2 SNEGSKA (reference sequence). The CDR3 reads CSAGSWVEQYF. The DNA for the CDR3 is TGCAGTGCTGGTTCCTGGGTCGAGCAGTACTTC.

Here the CDR3 DNA reads TGTGCCAGCAGCGGACGAACCGAACCGGGACTAGCCAAGGATGAGCAGTTCTTC. Its protein product is CASSGRTEPGLAKDEQFF. The genes are TRBV11-2 and TRBJ2-1; 9 nucleotides align to TRBD2. V dropped 5 bases and J dropped 8; count of bases not matched to a gene: 19. The CDR3 is 18 residues long. Germline CDR1 is SGHAT and CDR2 is FQNNGV. Variable domain in full (rest from reference TRBV11-2 and TRBJ2-1): EAGVAQSPRYKIIEKRQSVAFWCNPISGHATLYWYQQILGQGPKLLIQFQNNGVVDDSQLPKDRFSAERLKGVDSTLKIQPAKLEDSAVYLCASSGRTEPGLAKDEQFFGPGTRLTVL.

The chain is built from TRBV6-5 and TRBJ1-5; D is uncertain. V lost 6 bases and J lost 3, with 9 bases in between. The CDR3 sequence is 13 residues long. The germline V gene has CDR1 MNHEY and CDR2 SVGAGI. The CDR3 loop is CASRRASNQPQHF. The CDR3 coding sequence is TGTGCCAGCAGGCGTGCGTCCAATCAGCCCCAGCATTTT.

This chain connects TRBV25-1 to TRBJ1-3, with 8 bases identical to TRBD1. The V gene end was trimmed by 0 bases and the J gene end by 2 bases; junction bases not matched to a gene: 3. There are 16 residues in the CDR3. Looked up from germline, CDR1 is MGHDK and CDR2 is SYGVNS. CDR3 sequence reads: CASSEYQGAAGNTIYF. In DNA form, the CDR3 reads TGTGCCAGCAGTGAATATCAGGGGGCGGCTGGAAACACCATATATTTT. The complete variable domain, with remaining parts taken from reference TRBV25-1 and TRBJ1-3, reads EADIYQTPRYLVIGTGKKITLECSQTMGHDKMYWYQQDPGMELHLIHYSYGVNSTEKGDLSSESTVSRIRTEHFPLTLESARPSHTSQYLCASSEYQGAAGNTIYFGEGSWLTVV.

The gene calls are TRBV6-5 and TRBJ2-7, with 10 nucleotides matching TRBD1. The germline CDR1 and CDR2 sequences are MNHEY and SVGAGI. The V and J ends lost 0 bases and 3 bases, in that order; junction bases with no gene match: 5. The CDR3 has 16 residues. The CDR3 loop is CASSYSAGTGDYEQYF. CDR3 nucleotides: TGTGCCAGCAGTTACTCTGCCGGGACAGGGGACTACGAGCAGTACTTC.

The chain has TRBV5-1 and TRBJ1-1; D is ambiguous. CDR1 is SGHRS and CDR2 is YFSETQ in the germline V gene. The CDR3 is 14 amino acids. V was trimmed by 1 base and J by 5 bases, leaving 12 bases between them. This chain's CDR3 is CASSLKWERTEAFF. The CDR3 DNA reads as TGCGCCAGCAGCTTGAAATGGGAGAGGACTGAAGCTTTCTTT.

The chain joins TRBV30 to TRBJ1-2; D unresolved. Germline V gives CDR1 GTSNPN, CDR2 SVGIG (reference sequence). Trimming cost V 2 bases and J 7 bases, with 14 bases left between them. The CDR3 is made up of 13 amino acids. The CDR3, as DNA: TGTGCCTGGAGTCGCGGGGAGGGAGCTGGCTACACCTTC. Encoded protein: CAWSRGEGAGYTF.

The chain links TRBV6-5 to TRBJ1-5; D is ambiguous. Germline-derived CDR1 and CDR2 are MNHEY and SVGAGI. The CDR3 sequence is 15 residues long. Between the trimmed V and J ends, which lost 4 bases and 0 bases, there was a span of 10 bases. CDR3 loop: CASSWSTSSNQPQHF. The CDR3 nucleotides read TGTGCCAGCAGTTGGTCTACTTCTAGCAATCAGCCCCAGCATTTT.

This clone was seen a few times. The chain joins TRBV9 to TRBJ2-1; 10 bases align to TRBD2. This CDR3 is 15 amino acids long. CDR1 and CDR2 (germline): SGDLS, YYNGEE. V trimming: 3 bases; J trimming: 4 bases; junction bases outside the gene matches: 4. The CDR3: CASSGSGGSYNEQFF. CDR3 sequence (DNA): TGTGCCAGCAGCGGTAGCGGGGGGTCTTACAATGAGCAGTTCTTC.

V and J are TRBV2 and TRBJ2-1, with D unclear. V lost 6 bases and J 8 bases, leaving 14 bases between the germline ends. Germline V gives CDR1 SNHLY, CDR2 FYNNEI. There are 13 residues in the CDR3. The CDR3 spells CASRTVTVHEQFF. DNA for the CDR3: TGTGCCAGCAGGACCGTGACCGTCCATGAGCAGTTCTTC.

V and J are TRBV20-1 and TRBJ2-7; D not certain. Germline CDR1 DFQATT, CDR2 SNEGSKA (reference sequence). V was clipped by 3 bases and J by 6 bases, with 9 bases between them. The CDR3 has 11 residues. The DNA for the CDR3 is TGCAGTGCTAGTCCCGTTGGCGAGCAGTACTTC. It yields the protein CSASPVGEQYF.

This clone has only one observation. The chain links TRBV5-6 to TRBJ2-7; TRBD1 is a possible D gene (5 bases). The CDR3 length is 14 residues. The ends were cut back, 5 bases at V and 4 bases at J, with 16 bases in the middle. CDR1 SGHDT and CDR2 YYEEEE come from the germline V gene. The chain's CDR3 is CASSSGDSLYEQYF. The CDR3 DNA is TGTGCCAGCAGTTCCGGCGACAGTTTATACGAGCAGTACTTC. The complete variable domain, with remaining parts taken from reference TRBV5-6 and TRBJ2-7, reads DAGVTQSPTHLIKTRGQQVTLRCSPKSGHDTVSWYQQALGQGPQFIFQYYEEEERQRGNFPDRFSGHQFPNYSSELNVNALLLGDSALYLCASSSGDSLYEQYFGPGTRLTVT.